One TCR beta chain is described in this entry. These data originate in a study of blood T cell repertoires in COVID-19. Background on the study: There were acute and convalescent COVID-19 samples, and they came from the United States, Italy and Spain. Nucleic acid was either cDNA or gDNA, and it came from T cells, B-cell-depleted T cells, or PBMCs.

Looked up from germline, CDR1 is SGHDT and CDR2 is YYEEEE. The trim removed 3 bases at V and 2 bases at J, leaving 7 bases unmatched. The CDR3 is 15 residues long. Using immunoSEQ multiplex PCR, the repertoire was profiled, and TCRdb retains in-frame clones only, with some absent. Here the sample spans around 140,000 clones, around 80% being singletons. The sequencing input was peripheral blood. This chain joins TRBV5-6 and TRBJ2-7, with 8 bases lining up with TRBD2. The clonotype was recovered from a human donor with acute or convalescent COVID-19. The donor label of this sample is uncertain. The CDR3 sequence is CASSYSGGLTYEQYF. The CDR3 DNA follows: TGTGCCAGCAGCTACTCGGGGGGGCTAACCTACGAGCAGTACTTC.